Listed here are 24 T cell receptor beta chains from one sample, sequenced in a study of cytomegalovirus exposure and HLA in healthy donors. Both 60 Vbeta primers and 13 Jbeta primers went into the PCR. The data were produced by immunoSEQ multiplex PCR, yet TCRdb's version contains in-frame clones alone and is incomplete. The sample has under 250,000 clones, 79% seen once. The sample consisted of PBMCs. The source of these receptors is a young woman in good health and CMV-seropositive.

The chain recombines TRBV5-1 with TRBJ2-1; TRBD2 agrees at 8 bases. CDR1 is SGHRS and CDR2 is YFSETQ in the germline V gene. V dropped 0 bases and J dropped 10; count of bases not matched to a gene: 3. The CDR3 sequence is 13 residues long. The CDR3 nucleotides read TGCGCCAGCAGCTTGGTCAGGACTAGCGAGCAGTTCTTC. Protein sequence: CASSLVRTSEQFF.

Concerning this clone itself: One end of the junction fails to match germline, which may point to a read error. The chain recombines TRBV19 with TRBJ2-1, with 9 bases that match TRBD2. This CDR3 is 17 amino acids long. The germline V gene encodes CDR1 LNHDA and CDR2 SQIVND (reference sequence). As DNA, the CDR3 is TGTGCCAGTAGCATAGGGGCTAGCGGGGATAGCTACAATGAGCAGTTCTTC. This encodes CASSIGASGDSYNEQFF.

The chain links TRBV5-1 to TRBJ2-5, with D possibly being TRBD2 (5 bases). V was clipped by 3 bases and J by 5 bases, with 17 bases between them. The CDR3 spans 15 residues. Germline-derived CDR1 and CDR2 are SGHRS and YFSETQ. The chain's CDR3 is CASSSAGMGGETQYF. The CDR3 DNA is TGCGCCAGCAGCTCAGCCGGGATGGGCGGTGAGACCCAGTACTTC.

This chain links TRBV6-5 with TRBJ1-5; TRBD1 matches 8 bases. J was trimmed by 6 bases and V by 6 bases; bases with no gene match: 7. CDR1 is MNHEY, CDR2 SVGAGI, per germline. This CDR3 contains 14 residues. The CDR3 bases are TGTGCCAGCAGGCCTGGACAGGGTGGTCAGCCCCAGCATTTT. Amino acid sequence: CASRPGQGGQPQHF.

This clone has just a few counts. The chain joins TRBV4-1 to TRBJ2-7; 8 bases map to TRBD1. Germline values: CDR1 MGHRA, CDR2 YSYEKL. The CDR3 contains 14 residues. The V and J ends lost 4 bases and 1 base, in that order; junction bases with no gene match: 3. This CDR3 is CASSLGQGSYEQYF. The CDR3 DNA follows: TGCGCCAGCAGCCTAGGACAGGGATCCTACGAGCAGTACTTC.

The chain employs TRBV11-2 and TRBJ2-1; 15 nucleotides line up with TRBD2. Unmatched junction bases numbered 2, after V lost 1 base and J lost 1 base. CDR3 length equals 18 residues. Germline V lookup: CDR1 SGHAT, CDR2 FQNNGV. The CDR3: CASSLGTSGGASYNEQFF. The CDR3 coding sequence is TGTGCCAGCAGCTTAGGGACTAGCGGGGGGGCATCCTACAATGAGCAGTTCTTC.

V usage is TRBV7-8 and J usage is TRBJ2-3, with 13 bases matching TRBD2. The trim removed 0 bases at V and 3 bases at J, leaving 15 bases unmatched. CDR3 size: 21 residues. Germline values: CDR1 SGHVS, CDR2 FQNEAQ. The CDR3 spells CASSLAPGTSGGVHQTDTQYF. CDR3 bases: TGTGCCAGCAGCTTAGCTCCGGGCACTAGCGGGGGGGTTCATCAAACAGATACGCAGTATTTT.

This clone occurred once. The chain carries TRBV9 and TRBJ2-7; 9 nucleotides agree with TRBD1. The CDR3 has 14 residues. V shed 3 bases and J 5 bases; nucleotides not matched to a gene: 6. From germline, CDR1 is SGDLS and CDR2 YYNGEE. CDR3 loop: CASSGGGQGDEQYF. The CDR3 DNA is TGTGCCAGCAGCGGAGGGGGACAGGGTGACGAGCAGTACTTC.

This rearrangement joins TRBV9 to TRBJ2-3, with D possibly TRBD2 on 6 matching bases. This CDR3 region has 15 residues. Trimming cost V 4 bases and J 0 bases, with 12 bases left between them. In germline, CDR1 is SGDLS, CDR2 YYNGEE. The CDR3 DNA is TGTGCCAGCAGCCTTCTAGCGTCTAGCACAGATACGCAGTATTTT. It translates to CASSLLASSTDTQYF.

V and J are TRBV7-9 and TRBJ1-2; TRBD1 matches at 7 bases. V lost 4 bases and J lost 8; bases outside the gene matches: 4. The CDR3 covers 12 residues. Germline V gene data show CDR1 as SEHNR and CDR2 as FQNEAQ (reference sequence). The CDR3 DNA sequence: TGTGCCAGCAGCTACCGACAGGGAGGCTACACCTTC. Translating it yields CASSYRQGGYTF.

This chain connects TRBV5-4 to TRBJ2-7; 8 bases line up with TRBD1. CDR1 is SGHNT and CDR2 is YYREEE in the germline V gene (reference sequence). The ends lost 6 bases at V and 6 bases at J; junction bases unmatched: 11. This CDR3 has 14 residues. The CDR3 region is CASTPGDRTVEQYF. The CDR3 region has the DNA TGTGCCAGCACCCCGGGGGACAGGACGGTCGAGCAGTACTTC.

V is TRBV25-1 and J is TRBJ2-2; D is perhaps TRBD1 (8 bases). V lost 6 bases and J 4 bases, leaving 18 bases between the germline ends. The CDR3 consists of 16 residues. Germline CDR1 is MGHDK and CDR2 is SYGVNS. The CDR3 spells CASRPTHRGGTGELFF. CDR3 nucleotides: TGTGCCAGCAGACCGACCCACAGGGGGGGCACCGGGGAGCTGTTTTTT.

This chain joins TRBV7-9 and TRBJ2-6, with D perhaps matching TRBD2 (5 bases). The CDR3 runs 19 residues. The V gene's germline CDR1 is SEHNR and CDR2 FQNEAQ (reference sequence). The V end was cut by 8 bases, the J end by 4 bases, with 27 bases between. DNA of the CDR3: TGTGCCAGCCGGGGAAAATCTAAGAACCATAATCCGGGGGCCAACGTCCTGACTTTC. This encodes CASRGKSKNHNPGANVLTF.

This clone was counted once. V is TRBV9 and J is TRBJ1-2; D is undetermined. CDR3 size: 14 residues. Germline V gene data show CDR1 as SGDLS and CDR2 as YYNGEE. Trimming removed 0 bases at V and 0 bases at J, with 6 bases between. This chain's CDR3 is CASSVGGANYGYTF. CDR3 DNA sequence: TGTGCCAGCAGCGTAGGAGGAGCTAACTATGGCTACACCTTC.

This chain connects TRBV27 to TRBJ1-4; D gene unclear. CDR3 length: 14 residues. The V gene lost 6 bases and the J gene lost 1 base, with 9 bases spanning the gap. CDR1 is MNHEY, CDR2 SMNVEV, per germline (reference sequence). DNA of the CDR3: TGTGCCAGCAGGCTCCGGGGAACTAATGAAAAACTGTTTTTT. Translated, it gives CASRLRGTNEKLFF.

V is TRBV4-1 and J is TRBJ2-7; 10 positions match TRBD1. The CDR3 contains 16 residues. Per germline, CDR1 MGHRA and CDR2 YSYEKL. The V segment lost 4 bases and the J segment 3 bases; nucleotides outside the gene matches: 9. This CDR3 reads CASSPHGTGANYEQYF. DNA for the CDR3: TGCGCCAGCAGCCCCCACGGGACAGGGGCCAACTACGAGCAGTACTTC.

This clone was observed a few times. CDR3 in DNA: TGTGCCAGCAAGAGGAGACAGGGCCCGTACGAGCAGTACTTC. This encodes CASKRRQGPYEQYF. The V and J genes are TRBV2 and TRBJ2-7; 7 bases are a match to TRBD1. Trimming cost V 7 bases and J 4 bases; bases outside gene matches: 10. From germline, CDR1 is SNHLY and CDR2 FYNNEI. The CDR3 covers 14 residues.

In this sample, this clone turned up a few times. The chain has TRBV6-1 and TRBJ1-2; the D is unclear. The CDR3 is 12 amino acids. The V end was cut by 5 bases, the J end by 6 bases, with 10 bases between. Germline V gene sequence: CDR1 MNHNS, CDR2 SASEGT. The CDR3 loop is CASSLHTDGYTF. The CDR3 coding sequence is TGTGCCAGCAGTCTCCACACAGATGGCTACACCTTC.

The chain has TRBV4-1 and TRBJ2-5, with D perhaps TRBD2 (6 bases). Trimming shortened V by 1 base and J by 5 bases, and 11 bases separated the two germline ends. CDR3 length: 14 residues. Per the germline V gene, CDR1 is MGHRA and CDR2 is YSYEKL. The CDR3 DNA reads TGCGCCAGCAGCCAAGTGGAGGGGTTGGAGACCCAGTACTTC. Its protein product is CASSQVEGLETQYF.

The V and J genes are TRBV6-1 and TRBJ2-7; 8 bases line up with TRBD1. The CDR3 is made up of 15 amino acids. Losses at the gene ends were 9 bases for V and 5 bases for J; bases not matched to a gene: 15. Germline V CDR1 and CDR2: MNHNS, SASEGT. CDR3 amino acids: CASAKPVQGANEQYF. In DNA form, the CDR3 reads TGTGCCAGTGCCAAACCCGTTCAGGGGGCGAACGAGCAGTACTTC.

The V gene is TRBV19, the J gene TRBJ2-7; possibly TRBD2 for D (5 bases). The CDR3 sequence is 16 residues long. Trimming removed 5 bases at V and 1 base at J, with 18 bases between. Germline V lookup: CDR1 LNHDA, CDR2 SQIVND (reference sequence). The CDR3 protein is CASSVNRGLDSYEQYF. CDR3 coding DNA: TGTGCCAGTAGTGTAAATCGAGGACTTGATTCCTACGAGCAGTACTTC.

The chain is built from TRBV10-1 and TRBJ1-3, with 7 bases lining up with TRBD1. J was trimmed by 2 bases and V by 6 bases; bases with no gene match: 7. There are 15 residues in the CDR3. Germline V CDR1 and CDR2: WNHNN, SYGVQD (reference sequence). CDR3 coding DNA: TGCGCCAGCAGAGGACAGGTGGTCACTGGAAACACCATATATTTT. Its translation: CASRGQVVTGNTIYF.

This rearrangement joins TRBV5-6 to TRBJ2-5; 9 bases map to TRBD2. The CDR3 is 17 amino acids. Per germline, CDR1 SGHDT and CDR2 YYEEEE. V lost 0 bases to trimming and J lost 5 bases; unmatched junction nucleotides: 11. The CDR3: CASSLAFSRGGWETQYF. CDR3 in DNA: TGTGCCAGCAGCTTGGCCTTCTCGCGGGGGGGCTGGGAGACCCAGTACTTC.

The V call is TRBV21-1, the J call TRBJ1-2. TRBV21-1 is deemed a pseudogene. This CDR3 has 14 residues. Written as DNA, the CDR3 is TGTGCCAGCAGCAAAGTCGGGGTGAACTATGGCTACACCTTC. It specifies CASSKVGVNYGYTF.